The 15 T cell receptor beta chains reported below all come from one sample, sequenced in a study of T cell responses to AZD1222 COVID-19 vaccine. The protocol was immunoSEQ multiplex PCR, while the TCRdb copy is restricted to in-frame clones and leaves out a portion. The sample has 160,000 or so clones, about 90% seen once. The sequenced sample was peripheral blood, obtained on day 0 of MenACWY control vaccination. All receptors derive from an adult in good health.

V is TRBV30 and J is TRBJ2-5; 10 nucleotides line up with TRBD1. Germline loops: CDR1 GTSNPN, CDR2 SVGIG (reference sequence). The CDR3 is made up of 13 amino acids. The junction had 8 bases not matched to a gene; V was cut back by 8 bases and J by 5 bases. The CDR3: CAGQGEGDETQYF. The CDR3 DNA follows: TGTGCCGGACAGGGGGAAGGCGATGAGACCCAGTACTTC.

This sequence joins TRBV4-3 and TRBJ2-4; D may correspond to TRBD1 or TRBD2 (7 bases each). V gave up 8 bases and J gave up 5 bases, with 13 bases separating them. The CDR3 is 13 residues long. Germline CDR1 reads LGHNA; CDR2 reads YSLEER. The CDR3 DNA is TGCGCCAGCGGTCAGGGGGGGGAAAACATTCAGTACTTC. It yields the protein CASGQGGENIQYF.

The chain has TRBV9 and TRBJ2-3; 10 positions match TRBD2. Germline V gene sequence: CDR1 SGDLS, CDR2 YYNGEE. The CDR3 is 14 amino acids. Trimming at V came to 4 bases and at J to 6 bases, leaving 5 bases not matched to a gene. The DNA for the CDR3 is TGTGCCAGCAGCTGGACTAGCGGCCTCGATACGCAGTATTTT. Encoded protein: CASSWTSGLDTQYF.

This chain links TRBV7-9 with TRBJ1-2; 9 bases agree with TRBD1. Trimming cost V 1 base and J 6 bases; bases outside gene matches: 0. This CDR3 is built from 13 residues. CDR1 and CDR2 (germline): SEHNR, FQNEAQ (reference sequence). Written as DNA, the CDR3 is TGTGCCAGCAGCTTAGGGACAGGGGATGGCTACACCTTC. This translates into CASSLGTGDGYTF.

This chain joins TRBV4-3 and TRBJ2-2; no clear D gene. The germline V gene encodes CDR1 LGHNA and CDR2 YSLEER. V lost 0 bases and J lost 6, with 5 bases in between. CDR3 length: 13 residues. For the CDR3, the DNA is TGCGCCAGCAGCCAAGATTGGGCCGGGGAGCTGTTTTTT. This translates into CASSQDWAGELFF.

This clone was observed once. The rearrangement joins TRBV5-1 to TRBJ1-4, with D perhaps TRBD1 (5 bases). The V and J ends lost 0 bases and 6 bases respectively, with 12 bases between them. The germline V gene has CDR1 SGHRS and CDR2 YFSETQ. The length of the CDR3 is 15 residues. The CDR3 DNA reads as TGCGCCAGCAGCTTGGTCGGAGGGGAAGATGAAAAACTGTTTTTT. Translated: CASSLVGGEDEKLFF.

J is TRBJ2-2 and V is TRBV6-5; weak D call: TRBD2 (7 bases). Germline values: CDR1 MNHEY, CDR2 SVGAGI. The CDR3 is 14 residues long. Trimming pared 5 bases from V and 7 bases from J, leaving 14 bases between. CDR3 loop: CASSPLGGGGELFF. The CDR3 nucleotides read TGTGCCAGCAGTCCCCTGGGAGGGGGCGGGGAGCTGTTTTTT.

This clone was recorded only once. This sequence joins TRBV3-1 (or the pseudogene TRBV3-2) and TRBJ1-1; D may be TRBD1 (5 bases). Trimming took off 1 base at V and 7 bases at J, with 13 bases between the two ends. The CDR3 length is 14 residues. Germline values: CDR1 LGHDT, CDR2 YNNKEL (reference sequence). CDR3 coding DNA: TGTGCCAGCAGCCAAGTCCACGGGCAGGGTGAAGCTTTCTTT. This translates into CASSQVHGQGEAFF.

This clone has a single count. The chain carries TRBV5-1 and TRBJ1-2; D is possibly TRBD1 (6 bases). This CDR3 has 14 residues. Germline lookup yields CDR1 SGHRS and CDR2 YFSETQ. Trimming pared 2 bases from V and 0 bases from J, leaving 8 bases between. DNA for the CDR3: TGCGCCAGCAGCTTCGGACAGTCTAACTATGGCTACACCTTC. This sequence encodes CASSFGQSNYGYTF.

V and J are TRBV7-9 and TRBJ2-3, with D tentatively TRBD2 (6 bases). Trimming removed 6 bases from V and 2 bases from J, with 18 bases in between. The CDR3 totals 16 residues. The germline gives CDR1 SEHNR, CDR2 FQNEAQ (reference sequence). In DNA form, the CDR3 reads TGTGCCAGCAGTTCCACGGGGGTTCAAATCACAGATACGCAGTATTTT. Protein sequence: CASSSTGVQITDTQYF.

The gene calls are TRBV7-9 and TRBJ2-3; TRBD2 is a possible D gene (6 bases). Germline CDR1 SEHNR, CDR2 FQNEAQ (reference sequence). Trimming left V 3 bases short and J 3 bases short, with 13 bases between. The CDR3 totals 15 residues. Written as DNA, the CDR3 is TGTGCCAGCAGCTTGATCAGGGCGGGGACAGATACGCAGTATTTT. It encodes CASSLIRAGTDTQYF. Full variable domain (missing parts from reference TRBV7-9 and TRBJ2-3): DTGVSQNPRHKITKRGQNVTFRCDPISEHNRLYWYRQTLGQGPEFLTYFQNEAQLEKSRLLSDRFSAERPKGSFSTLEIQRTEQGDSAMYLCASSLIRAGTDTQYFGPGTRLTVL.

This chain uses TRBV5-1 with TRBJ2-3, with TRBD2 matching over 11 bases. J gave up 5 bases and V 4 bases, and 9 bases lay outside the gene matches. This CDR3 is built from 16 residues. The V gene's germline CDR1 is SGHRS and CDR2 YFSETQ. CDR3 amino acids: CASSIGLAGSVDTQYF. DNA for the CDR3: TGCGCCAGCAGCATTGGACTAGCGGGTTCCGTAGATACGCAGTATTTT.

This chain links TRBV19 with TRBJ2-3; TRBD1 might be the D (6 bases). Between the trimmed V and J ends, which lost 7 bases and 0 bases, there was a span of 23 bases. The germline V gene encodes CDR1 LNHDA and CDR2 SQIVND (reference sequence). The CDR3 covers 18 residues. The CDR3, as DNA: TGTGCCAGTACCCCCATGTACAGGGTGATGGCTAGCACAGATACGCAGTATTTT. Protein product: CASTPMYRVMASTDTQYF.

The chain couples TRBV29-1 to TRBJ2-5; TRBD1 matches at 8 bases. The CDR3 runs 13 residues. The germline gives CDR1 SQVTM, CDR2 ANQGSEA. After removal of 6 bases from V and 7 bases from J, the junction contained 10 bases not matched to a gene. The DNA for the CDR3 is TGCAGCGTCACACAGGGGGTCGTCGGGACCCAGTACTTC. It yields the protein CSVTQGVVGTQYF.

On this clone: At one end, the junction sequence differs from germline, possibly due to a read error. V gene TRBV11-3 combines with J gene TRBJ1-2, with D unclear. Germline CDR1 SGHNT, CDR2 YENEEA. The CDR3 covers 13 residues. CDR3 bases: TGTGCCAGCAGCTTAGGAGTCCAGGACGAACACCCCTTC. It specifies CASSLGVQDEHPF.